This TCR beta chain was identified in a study of T-cell reconstitution after alpha-beta-depleted transplantation in children. General observations from the study: A year post-transplant, T-cell counts and diversity derived mostly from newly produced T cells. It was reported that alpha-beta T cells came from several hundred expanded graft clones (about two months after transplant).

Between the trimmed V and J ends, which lost 3 bases and 10 bases, there was a span of 9 bases. The CDR3 has 11 amino acids. Germline V gives CDR1 SEHNR, CDR2 FQNEAQ (reference sequence). This clonotype was seen only a few times. Antigen: not known. Preparation of the TCRbeta library used unique molecular identifiers. TCRdb ran MiXCR on the PCR reads and lists one entry per CDR3 protein. In the table there are a few hundred thousand distinct CDR3 sequences, around 13% of which are singletons. The gene calls are TRBV7-9 and TRBJ1-2; the D is unclear. Source: PBMCs, mostly from graft donor cells, taken 360 days after TCRalphabeta/CD19-depleted stem cell transplant. This clonotype was obtained from a male patient aged 10 to 17 who had a stem cell transplant for acute myeloid leukemia, so the T cells may come from the graft donor. The CDR3 sequence: CASSFSDTYTF. CDR3 sequence (DNA): TGTGCCAGCAGCTTCTCGGATACCTACACCTTC.